This T cell receptor beta chain comes out of a study of cytomegalovirus exposure and HLA in healthy donors (dated by TCRdb to 2015 to 2018). Concerning the study at large: According to an earlier analysis of a few hundred of the donors, some 170 million T cells yielded over 90 million unique TCR beta sequences and around 300 Gb of sequence data. An early release covering around 630 HLA-typed donors comprised 250 to 350 gigabases of sequencing data and around 85 million unique TCR sequences. Among the roughly 400 genotyped donors, under 90% belonged to the genetic ancestry cluster associated with self-reported Caucasian donors. The study aimed to test whether cataloging public T cell receptors could reveal signatures of past pathogen exposure. The T cell repertoires of several hundred subjects were profiled by immunosequencing and related to cytomegalovirus serostatus. A separate validation cohort of 90 to 150 different subjects was used in addition to the 666-subject first cohort. To predict cytomegalovirus infection status, the study combined high-throughput TCR immunosequencing, statistical association of individual TCRs with disease status, and machine learning. In a later analysis, previously published TCR beta repertoires from several hundred donors were re-analyzed and high-resolution HLA genotyping was added so that TCR occurrence patterns could be studied. Rather than using new phenotypic data, the later analysis identified candidate immune exposures from TCR beta sequences and from how often those sequences occurred across donors. To decide whether each TCR beta V gene segment behaved as functional or pseudogenic, an earlier analysis of some 600 of the donors relied on high-throughput TCR beta sequencing. Donor age, sex, ethnicity and CMV serostatus were compiled alongside the repertoire data. Genome-wide SNP genotypes for about 60% of the roughly 670 donors were used in a later genetic analysis, which treated that subset as a discovery cohort. All discovery cohort repertoires had been generated using a single sequencing platform. Class I and class II HLA loci were covered by the typing at four-digit resolution. Typing coverage varied by locus: about 620-630 donors for A, B, C, DRB1 and DQB1; roughly 500 for DQA1; about 590 for DPA1; approximately 450 for DPB1. A few DR-DQ haplotypes were handled as single units for association and clustering because linkage in the cohort was strong. Among about 400 genotyped donors of the cohort, an average of around 250,000 unique TCR beta nucleotide sequences was sequenced per donor, of which approximately 19% were non-productive. General conclusions and limits of the study: While some public TCRs were present in many individuals, most TCR sequences turned up only very rarely across donors. A cluster of highly shared sequence variants was judged likely to be a technical artifact of the sequencing pipeline. According to a later genetic analysis, donors in an Asian-associated ancestry cluster had fewer N-insertions in productive TCRs than the approximately 650-donor mean. This cohort had only TCR beta chains sequenced, and the lack of alpha or paired-chain data limited which features could be detected. Because the 87-base-pair reads could not distinguish some IMGT-functional V segments, including TRBV6-2 and TRBV6-3, those segments were excluded. Most CMV-associated TCR beta chains appeared to be HLA-restricted in a later analysis, and the HLA associations seemed to be driven largely by CMV exposure. CMV serostatus was the only immune exposure information available for the cohort. Strong co-occurrence of HLA alleles, especially DR and DQ, made assigning TCR associations to individual alleles difficult. Specific HLA alleles were associated with about 17,000 TCR beta sequences at a false discovery rate of 0.05 in a later analysis. Linkage disequilibrium might explain the correlated functional status among segregating V segments, but an unknown experimental factor could not be excluded. In a later analysis, HLA-associated TCR beta chains were found to be more clonally expanded and to have lower generation probabilities than equally common non-associated chains. A later analysis found that TCR association rates varied across HLA loci, with DRB1 alleles showing the most associated TCRs and HLA-C alleles the fewest. The study gave a list of more than 150 TCR beta chains associated with cytomegalovirus. A later genetic analysis associated a missense DCLRE1C variant with V-gene and J-gene trimming of TCR beta chains, and an independent cohort replicated the association. In vitro tests confirmed that a few of the cytomegalovirus-associated TCR beta chains recognize cytomegalovirus antigens. Because HLA typing was unavailable for some donors at each locus, only the typed subset was used in association tests. A further reported finding was that TCR beta sequences accurately predicted the HLA-A and HLA-B alleles for most subjects in the first cohort. The authors suggested that the approach could potentially be generalized to other disease states and immunological phenotypes. In an earlier analysis of around 600 of the donors, most TCR beta V segments were observed in productive rearrangements about 87% or about 30% of the time, broadly matching IMGT annotations. In a later analysis, several top co-occurrence clusters were reported to appear linked to parvovirus B19, influenza, CMV and Epstein-Barr virus. In both the original and validation cohorts, the classifier was reported to diagnose cytomegalovirus status with high specificity and sensitivity. Roughly uniform sequencing depth across donors was assumed in presence/absence analyses, although this assumption may not hold. About 17 rarely observed V segments, including chromosome 9 orphons, were excluded from the earlier analysis of several hundred of the donors because counts were too low.

The cohort consisted of fewer than 700 healthy bone marrow donors. All cohort members were sampled while nominally healthy, although unrecorded immune exposures were likely present. The donor was CMV seropositive and was included in the group of 250 to 350 seropositive cohort members. A peripheral blood sample was provided by each donor, and peripheral blood mononuclear cells were used for TCR beta sequencing. Genomic DNA extraction from the blood cell samples was performed with the Qiagen DNeasy Blood Extraction Kit. Notes on this clone: Its specific antigen is unknown. The sample holds no much larger clone one base away, and base qualities are not on file.

V lost 4 bases and J lost 4 bases; the stretch between them is 14 bases long. Inclusive of the bounding cysteine and phenylalanine, the CDR3 is 15 residues long. The read is trimmed to its CDR3 DNA, 45 bases read in frame from base 1. CDR1 and CDR2 are read off the germline V gene (reference sequence) as PRHDT and FYEKMQ. The library came from the immunoSEQ multiplex PCR assay. The multiplex PCR relied on a mix of 60 forward primers for TCR Vbeta segments and 13 reverse primers for TCR Jbeta segments. A multiplex PCR assay on genomic DNA amplified the CDR3 region of rearranged TCR beta genes. On the Illumina HiSeq System, the amplified TCR beta libraries were sequenced as 87-base-pair reads. As for the original processing: A later analysis counted some 74 million unique TCR beta chains across the 666 repertoires, and 9.5 million to 11 million of these chains were shared by at least two donors. A nearest-neighbor algorithm error-corrected the raw reads and collapsed the reads into unique sequences, merging closely related sequences to remove PCR and sequencing errors. Alignment of CDR3 sequences to IMGT reference sequences was used to assign V, D and J gene segments. For a sequence to be retained, a match of at least six nucleotides to both a V gene segment and a J gene segment was required. Rearrangements were called productive when the CDR3 lacked stop codons and stayed in frame with V and J; all others were non-productive. CDR3 was defined according to IMGT convention as the region running from the second conserved V-encoded cysteine to the conserved J-encoded phenylalanine. The earlier analysis of 587 of the donors excluded sequences that lacked an unambiguous match to a single V gene segment. An earlier analysis of about 590 of the donors classified V segments as functional when productive rearrangements were above 56.7% and as segregating when the standard deviation between donors was above 5%. A statistical classification framework was built to diagnose cytomegalovirus status from the catalog of TCR beta chain sequences. In a later analysis, V and J genes were assigned by comparing TCR nucleotide sequences against IMGT/GENE-DB human TR gene sequences. In a later analysis, CDR3 sequences and most-parsimonious VDJ recombination scenarios were assigned using the TCRdist pipeline. A later analysis defined each TCR beta chain by its CDR3 amino acid sequence plus V-gene family, and excluded reads lacking a unique V-gene family. As a way to deal with suspected cross-contamination and a sequencing artifact, a later analysis dropped roughly 600 nucleotide sequences that were highly shared and had low generation probability. A later analysis calculated a clonal expansion index for each public chain from normalized within-repertoire ranks of inferred template counts. Generation probabilities in a later analysis came from a VDJ recombination model fitted to out-of-frame rearrangements, and those results were checked against IGoR. A later analysis scored TCR-TCR, TCR-HLA and TCR-CMV co-occurrence with hypergeometric tests, applying a repertoire-size bias correction to TCR pairs. False discovery rates were estimated in a later analysis by permuting HLA or CMV assignments 20 times. In a later analysis, co-occurring TCRs were grouped using DBSCAN, with TCRdist sequence similarity added in when clustering inside HLA-allele-positive subsets. Co-occurrence clustering excluded repertoires with fewer than 30,000 or more than 120,000 public chains, plus five with anomalous nucleotide sharing. Held by TCRdb, this immuneACCESS table contains in-frame sequences only and omits some clones. Under half of the omission traces to an unresolved V gene where checked; the cause of the rest is unknown. V, J and clone size derive from that table, while D and trimming were established from the DNA sequence. The sample table records around 120,000 clones; approximately 76% of these occur just once. The ten largest clones capture 15% to 20% of the sample.

The receptor's source is a man aged 45-60 years in good health and CMV-seropositive. Input material: PBMCs. The V gene is TRBV13 and the J gene is TRBJ2-1; the D region possibly corresponds to TRBD1 (5 bases align). The CDR3 protein: CASSSIWTTYNEQFF. The nucleotide sequence is given as TGTGCCAGCAGCTCGATTTGGACAACGTACAATGAGCAGTTCTTC.